A selection of T cell receptor beta chains follows, all from one sample in a study of blood T cell repertoires in COVID-19. Method: immunoSEQ multiplex PCR; TCRdb's copy keeps in-frame clones and lacks some. The sample holds roughly 220,000 clones; around 84% are singletons and the top ten take 20%. The specimen was peripheral blood. Every receptor here comes from a man younger than 40 with active or convalescent COVID-19. Both conserved end residues are part of each CDR3. The D gene is left open where the match is weak. Clone size is shown for a subset of rows, as once, few, many or a class of expanded clone.

-	-	TRBV2	TRBJ2-7	CASRDSGGRYEQYF	TGTGCCAGCAGGGATAGCGGAGGGCGCTACGAGCAGTACTTC
-	-	TRBV5-1	TRBJ1-5	CASSLGGGQPQHF	TGCGCCAGCAGCTTGGGGGGGGGCCAGCCCCAGCATTTT
-	TRBD2	TRBV5-1	TRBJ2-1	CASTTSGSSYNEQFF	TGCGCCAGCACGACTAGCGGGAGTAGCTACAATGAGCAGTTCTTC
-	-	TRBV4-2	TRBJ2-2	CASSPHSGGELFF	TGTGCCAGCAGCCCCCACTCGGGCGGGGAGCTGTTTTTT
once	-	TRBV13	TRBJ2-4	CASSLGGAAKNIQYF	TGTGCCAGCAGCTTGGGGGGGGCCGCCAAAAACATTCAGTACTTC
-	-	TRBV7-2	TRBJ1-5	CASSKTRNQPQHF	TGTGCCAGCAGTAAAACACGCAATCAGCCCCAGCATTTT
few	-	TRBV29-1	TRBJ1-2	CSVRRSAGLAASGYTF	TGCAGCGTGAGGAGGTCTGCGGGTTTAGCGGCGAGTGGCTACACCTTC
-	TRBD1	TRBV25-1	TRBJ1-5	CASSAGTGFQPQHF	TGTGCCAGCAGTGCCGGGACAGGGTTTCAGCCCCAGCATTTT
-	-	TRBV5-6	TRBJ2-5	CASSPRLIGTQYF	TGTGCCAGCAGCCCTCGACTGATAGGGACCCAGTACTTC
-	TRBD2	TRBV18	TRBJ2-1	CASSQGLAGGYEQFF	TGTGCCAGCTCACAGGGACTAGCGGGGGGCTATGAGCAGTTCTTC
few	-	TRBV11-2	TRBJ2-1	CASSWASNPYNEQFF	TGTGCCAGCAGCTGGGCGAGTAACCCCTACAATGAGCAGTTCTTC
-	TRBD1	TRBV5-5	TRBJ1-5	CASSLGYRGGVTQHF	TGTGCCAGCAGCCTCGGGTACAGGGGGGGCGTTACCCAGCATTTT
once	-	TRBV5-6	TRBJ1-2	CASIWGGLAYGYTF	TGTGCCAGCATCTGGGGAGGGCTTGCCTATGGCTACACCTTC
few	-	TRBV11-2	TRBJ2-2	CASLERSYEHQTGELFF	TGTGCCAGCTTGGAGCGGAGCTACGAACATCAGACCGGGGAGCTGTTTTTT
-	-	TRBV19	TRBJ2-7	CASSIRTVLPYEQYF	TGTGCCAGTAGTATTCGGACAGTTCTTCCCTACGAGCAGTACTTC
-	-	TRBV6-2/TRBV6-3	TRBJ2-7	CASSPGGSYEQYF	TGTGCCAGCAGTCCCGGGGGAAGCTACGAGCAGTACTTC
-	TRBD1	TRBV11-3	TRBJ2-7	CASSSSGQGGSEQYF	TGTGCCAGCAGCTCAAGCGGACAGGGGGGGTCCGAGCAGTACTTC
once	TRBD2	TRBV30	TRBJ2-3	CAWMVGGSGTQYF	TGTGCCTGGATGGTGGGCGGGAGCGGGACGCAGTATTTT
-	-	TRBV28	TRBJ1-5	CASSLVAGVGNQPQHF	TGTGCCAGCAGTTTAGTTGCGGGGGTCGGCAATCAGCCCCAGCATTTT
-	TRBD1	TRBV19	TRBJ1-5	CASSVGTGNQPQHF	TGTGCCAGTAGTGTCGGGACAGGCAATCAGCCCCAGCATTTT
-	TRBD1	TRBV28	TRBJ1-1	CASRTGGTEAFF	TGTGCCAGCAGAACAGGGGGGACTGAAGCTTTCTTT
-	TRBD1	TRBV11-2	TRBJ1-1	CASSFAAGTGGLYTEAFF	TGTGCCAGCAGCTTCGCAGCCGGGACAGGGGGCTTGTACACTGAAGCTTTCTTT
few	TRBD1	TRBV5-1	TRBJ1-2	CASSLDSGQAYGYTF	TGCGCCAGCAGCTTGGATTCGGGACAGGCTTATGGCTACACCTTC
-	TRBD2	TRBV6-2/TRBV6-3	TRBJ2-7	CASSYGTSGGPAEQYF	TGTGCCAGCAGTTACGGGACTAGCGGGGGGCCCGCAGAGCAGTACTTC
-	-	TRBV10-2	TRBJ1-5	CASSDGHLPNQPQHF	TGCGCCAGCAGTGATGGACACCTACCTAATCAGCCCCAGCATTTT
-	-	TRBV6-5	TRBJ2-7	CASRDPQGVYEQYF	TGTGCCAGCAGAGACCCACAGGGTGTCTACGAGCAGTACTTC
-	-	TRBV5-6	TRBJ2-7	CASSFGTFKTSEQYF	TGTGCCAGCAGCTTCGGGACATTTAAGACATCCGAGCAGTACTTC
once	-	TRBV28	TRBJ1-5	CASIAGGNQPQHF	TGTGCCAGCATTGCAGGGGGCAATCAGCCCCAGCATTTT
-	-	TRBV15	TRBJ2-5	CATSRDRKETQYF	TGTGCCACCAGCAGAGACAGGAAAGAGACCCAGTACTTC
once	-	TRBV28	TRBJ1-6	CASKLEQYNSPLHF	TGTGCCAGCAAATTGGAGCAGTATAATTCACCCCTCCACTTT
-	-	TRBV19	TRBJ2-3	CASSIGQGPDTQYF	TGTGCCAGTAGTATAGGGCAGGGTCCAGATACGCAGTATTTT
-	TRBD2	TRBV19	TRBJ2-7	CASSMELAVSYEQYF	TGTGCCAGTAGTATGGAACTAGCGGTCTCCTACGAGCAGTACTTC
-	-	TRBV18	TRBJ2-3	CATRTGGADTQYF	TGTGCCACCCGTACCGGGGGAGCGGATACGCAGTATTTT
-	TRBD2	TRBV30	TRBJ2-7	CAWSVGGSSYEQYF	TGTGCCTGGAGTGTCGGCGGGAGCTCCTACGAGCAGTACTTC
-	TRBD1	TRBV3-1/TRBV3-2	TRBJ1-1	CASSQDRRRQGADTEAFF	TGTGCCAGCAGCCAAGATCGGCGCCGACAGGGGGCGGACACTGAAGCTTTCTTT
few	-	TRBV7-9	TRBJ1-1	CASSLAPGEAFF	TGTGCCAGCAGCTTAGCGCCGGGAGAAGCTTTCTTT
-	-	TRBV7-9	TRBJ2-7	CASSRGTVAEQYF	TGTGCCAGCAGCCGGGGGACAGTCGCCGAGCAGTACTTC
few	-	TRBV18	TRBJ1-5	CASSPGGVPQPQHF	TGTGCCAGCTCACCGGGAGGGGTCCCTCAGCCCCAGCATTTT
-	-	TRBV3-1/TRBV3-2	TRBJ2-7	CASSQAGEQYF	TGTGCCAGCAGCCAAGCGGGCGAGCAGTACTTC
-	TRBD2	TRBV12-3/TRBV12-4	TRBJ2-7	CASSLLAGYEQYF	TGTGCCAGCAGTTTGCTAGCGGGCTACGAGCAGTACTTC
-	TRBD2	TRBV9	TRBJ2-7	CASSVASGGYYEQYF	TGTGCCAGCAGCGTAGCCAGCGGGGGGTATTACGAGCAGTACTTC
-	TRBD2	TRBV6-5	TRBJ2-1	CASSRLAGVNEQFF	TGTGCCAGCAGCCGACTAGCGGGGGTCAATGAGCAGTTCTTC
-	-	TRBV18	TRBJ1-1	CASSPAPDTEAFF	TGTGCCAGCTCACCTGCCCCGGACACTGAAGCTTTCTTT
-	-	TRBV5-4	TRBJ1-2	CASSFSTGQNYGYTF	TGTGCCAGCAGCTTTTCGACTGGCCAGAACTATGGCTACACCTTC
-	-	TRBV9	TRBJ2-7	CASSVGGLSYEQYF	TGTGCCAGCAGCGTAGGTGGACTCTCCTACGAGCAGTACTTC
-	TRBD2	TRBV19	TRBJ2-2	CASTTRGLAGGRTGELFF	TGTGCCAGTACCACCCGGGGGCTAGCGGGGGGCAGAACCGGGGAGCTGTTTTTT
-	TRBD1	TRBV7-2	TRBJ1-4	CASSSQTGTEKLFF	TGTGCCAGCAGCTCACAGACAGGGACCGAAAAACTGTTTTTT
-	-	TRBV19	TRBJ2-7	CASSGASRAHYEQYF	TGTGCCAGTAGTGGGGCCAGCCGGGCACACTACGAGCAGTACTTC
-	-	TRBV7-9	TRBJ1-3	CASSFAGADGNTIYF	TGTGCCAGCAGCTTTGCGGGGGCTGATGGAAACACCATATATTTT
once	-	TRBV6-2/TRBV6-3	TRBJ1-5	CASSPHGGGAGGNQPQHF	TGTGCCAGCAGTCCCCACGGTGGGGGGGCCGGGGGCAATCAGCCCCAGCATTTT
-	-	TRBV5-5	TRBJ2-7	CASSLSGPYEQYF	TGTGCCAGCAGCTTAAGCGGACCCTACGAGCAGTACTTC
-	-	TRBV28	TRBJ1-2	CASSKRAARGGYTF	TGTGCCAGCAGTAAAAGGGCTGCGCGGGGTGGCTACACCTTC
-	TRBD2	TRBV5-1	TRBJ2-4	CASSPSFGLAGQPIQYF	TGCGCCAGCAGCCCAAGTTTTGGACTAGCGGGCCAACCAATTCAGTACTTC
-	-	TRBV11-2	TRBJ1-2	CASSLSSKGTNYGYTF	TGTGCCAGCAGCTTAAGTTCTAAGGGGACTAACTATGGCTACACCTTC
-	-	TRBV12-3/TRBV12-4	TRBJ1-1	CASSSDNQAEAFF	TGTGCCAGCAGTTCGGACAATCAGGCTGAAGCTTTCTTT
few	TRBD2	TRBV5-1	TRBJ2-3	CASSLYSSGGSSTDTQYF	TGCGCCAGCAGCTTGTATTCTAGCGGGGGGTCTAGCACAGATACGCAGTATTTT
-	TRBD1	TRBV30	TRBJ1-2	CAWSPGTVGYTF	TGTGCCTGGAGTCCTGGGACAGTTGGCTACACCTTC